What follows describes a single T cell receptor beta chain. Its target is not known. These data originate in a study of CXCR3-negative and CXCR3-positive naive CD8 T cells. Study-level results: The authors found comparable surface CD5 between naive subsets and inferred TCR strength from TRB CDR3 properties. CXCR3-negative and CXCR3-positive naive cells shared comparable TRBV-TRBJ usage, but memory cells did not. More hydrophobic TRB CDR3s occurred in CXCR3-positive than in CXCR3-negative naive cells.

The germline CDR1 and CDR2 sequences are SGDLS and YYNGEE. This CDR3 region has 14 residues. With UMI labels, 5' RACE was used to prepare the TRB cDNA libraries. TCRdb reanalyzed the 5' RACE reads, giving one entry per CDR3 protein sequence and no DNA. Recorded for this sample: 150,000 to 170,000 distinct CDR3 sequences. The chain carries TRBV9 and TRBJ2-7. The sample taken for sequencing was naive CXCR3+ CD8+ T cells from blood. The subset was: CD45RO-CCR7+CD27+CD95- naive CD8+ T cells expressing CXCR3 (TNR3+). The sequence was collected from a human donor in good health. Some clones in this sample may be carry-over from other donors' samples. The CDR3 is CASSVWAGPYEQYF.